The 25 T cell receptor beta chains below were found in one sample sequenced in a study of cytomegalovirus exposure and HLA in healthy donors. PCR involved 60 Vbeta and 13 Jbeta primers. Using immunoSEQ multiplex PCR, the repertoire was profiled, and TCRdb retains in-frame clones only, with some absent. The sample carries fewer than 200,000 clones, roughly 87% recorded once. The sample taken for sequencing was PBMCs. All receptors derive from a girl under two years old in good health and CMV-seronegative.

This clone was found once. This rearrangement joins TRBV29-1 to TRBJ1-1; 9 nucleotides agree with TRBD1. V trimming: 7 bases; J trimming: 4 bases; junction bases outside the gene matches: 10. This CDR3 is built from 14 residues. Germline-derived CDR1 and CDR2 are SQVTM and ANQGSEA. The CDR3 sequence: CSARTGAWGTEAFF. CDR3 in DNA: TGCAGCGCCAGGACAGGGGCTTGGGGCACTGAAGCTTTCTTT.

The chain has TRBV10-3 and TRBJ1-5; D unclear. V was pared by 6 bases and J by 4 bases, with 10 bases between. Germline CDR1 reads ENHRY; CDR2 reads SYGVKD. This CDR3 has 13 residues. CDR3 loop: CAISRDGNQPQHF. DNA of the CDR3: TGTGCCATCAGCCGTGACGGGAATCAGCCCCAGCATTTT.

The chain links TRBV18 to TRBJ1-2; 9 bases align to TRBD1. Unmatched junction bases numbered 13, after V lost 6 bases and J lost 8 bases. The length of the CDR3 is 15 residues. The germline CDR1 and CDR2 sequences are KGHSH and LQKENI. CDR3 sequence: CASSQEGQGGRGYTF. The CDR3 nucleotides are TGTGCCAGCTCTCAAGAGGGACAGGGAGGTCGAGGCTACACCTTC.

The chain employs TRBV5-1 and TRBJ2-1; D remains unclear. V dropped 3 bases and J dropped 4 bases, with 8 bases sitting between them. CDR3 length: 13 residues. CDR1 and CDR2 (germline): SGHRS, YFSETQ. In nucleotides, the CDR3 is TGCGCCAGCAGCTCGTATCTATACAATGAGCAGTTCTTC. This translates into CASSSYLYNEQFF.

The CDR3 reads CAWNQPGTQYF. CDR3 nucleotide sequence: TGTGCCTGGAACCAACCCGGGACCCAGTACTTC. The J gene is TRBJ2-5, the V gene TRBV30; D is ambiguous. The CDR3 has 11 residues. Germline V gene data show CDR1 as GTSNPN and CDR2 as SVGIG (reference sequence). V lost 4 bases, J lost 7 bases, and 10 bases lay in between.

V gene TRBV10-3 combines with J gene TRBJ1-2, with D perhaps matching TRBD1 (5 bases). Trimming cost V 4 bases and J 1 base, with 13 bases left between them. The germline V gene has CDR1 ENHRY and CDR2 SYGVKD. The CDR3 covers 15 residues. The CDR3 loop is CAISGGGYGNYGYTF. As DNA, the CDR3 is TGTGCCATCAGTGGTGGGGGGTATGGTAACTATGGCTACACCTTC.

The chain links TRBV6-1 to TRBJ2-7, with 8 nucleotides matching TRBD1. V lost 6 bases to trimming and J lost 0 bases; unmatched junction nucleotides: 7. Germline V gene lookup returns CDR1 MNHNS and CDR2 SASEGT. The length of the CDR3 is 15 residues. This chain's CDR3 is CASRPGQDNSYEQYF. CDR3 bases: TGTGCCAGCAGGCCGGGACAGGATAACTCCTACGAGCAGTACTTC.

This chain connects TRBV29-1 to TRBJ2-1; 10 bases match TRBD2. V shed 3 bases, J shed 9 bases, and the junction held 14 bases outside the gene matches. The CDR3 length is 16 residues. Germline assignment: CDR1 SQVTM and CDR2 ANQGSEA. The CDR3 region is CSVEGRTSGIRSEQFF. Written as DNA, the CDR3 is TGCAGCGTTGAGGGCCGGACTAGCGGAATAAGGAGTGAGCAGTTCTTC.

This chain joins TRBV5-1 and TRBJ2-1; possible D gene TRBD2, 5 bases. The V gene's germline CDR1 is SGHRS and CDR2 YFSETQ. V dropped 0 bases and J dropped 4 bases, with 14 bases sitting between them. This CDR3 has 16 amino acids. CDR3 residues: CASSLVIRRIYNEQFF. CDR3 nucleotides: TGCGCCAGCAGCTTGGTTATTAGGAGGATTTACAATGAGCAGTTCTTC.

The chain carries TRBV7-8 and TRBJ2-7; 8 bases line up with TRBD1. Germline loops: CDR1 SGHVS, CDR2 FQNEAQ. The CDR3 has 17 residues. V dropped 1 base and J dropped 5; count of bases not matched to a gene: 13. The CDR3 protein is CASSLVRQGIVIDEQYF. CDR3 DNA sequence: TGTGCCAGCAGCTTAGTCCGACAGGGGATTGTAATCGACGAGCAGTACTTC.

The rearrangement links TRBV11-2 to TRBJ1-2; 7 bases align to TRBD1. The germline gives CDR1 SGHAT, CDR2 FQNNGV. CDR3 length: 15 residues. Trimming at V came to 1 base and at J to 4 bases, leaving 6 bases not matched to a gene. Here the CDR3 reads CASSLGTGATYGYTF. CDR3 sequence (DNA): TGTGCCAGCAGCTTAGGAACAGGGGCCACCTATGGCTACACCTTC. The full variable domain, with the rest looked up from reference TRBV11-2 and TRBJ1-2, is EAGVAQSPRYKIIEKRQSVAFWCNPISGHATLYWYQQILGQGPKLLIQFQNNGVVDDSQLPKDRFSAERLKGVDSTLKIQPAKLEDSAVYLCASSLGTGATYGYTFGSGTRLTVV.

The V and J genes are TRBV7-9 and TRBJ2-1; TRBD2 matches 14 bases. The CDR3 is 17 amino acids. CDR1 SEHNR and CDR2 FQNEAQ come from the germline V gene (reference sequence). V shed 3 bases and J 8 bases; nucleotides not matched to a gene: 9. The CDR3 nucleotides read TGTGCCAGCAGCTTCCGCGGGACTAGCGGGAGTACTGATGAGCAGTTCTTC. It codes for CASSFRGTSGSTDEQFF.

DNA for the CDR3: TGTGCCAGCAGTTCGAGCGGGGGAGATTACGAGCAGTACTTC. This codes for CASSSSGGDYEQYF. The V call is TRBV6-5, the J call TRBJ2-7, with TRBD2 matching over 8 bases. V lost 4 bases, J lost 4 bases, and 6 bases stayed unmatched. The CDR3 is 14 residues long. CDR1 and CDR2 (germline): MNHEY, SVGAGI.

This chain's CDR3 is CASKTTSGRTDTQYF. CDR3 sequence (DNA): TGTGCCAGCAAAACTACTAGCGGGAGAACAGATACGCAGTATTTT. The rearrangement links TRBV6-5 to TRBJ2-3; 11 nucleotides match TRBD2. CDR3 length: 15 residues. From germline, CDR1 is MNHEY and CDR2 SVGAGI. V lost 7 bases to trimming and J lost 3 bases; unmatched junction nucleotides: 6.

The rearrangement links TRBV9 to TRBJ2-7, with TRBD2 matching over 10 bases. With V trimmed by 1 base and J by 5 bases, 6 bases remained unmatched. Germline CDR1 SGDLS, CDR2 YYNGEE. The CDR3 covers 15 residues. The CDR3 loop reads CASSVRASGSHEQYF. CDR3 nucleotides: TGTGCCAGCAGCGTAAGGGCTAGCGGGAGCCACGAGCAGTACTTC. The variable domain in full, completed from reference TRBV9 and TRBJ2-7, reads DSGVTQTPKHLITATGQRVTLRCSPRSGDLSVYWYQQSLDQGLQFLIQYYNGEERAKGNILERFSAQQFPDLHSELNLSSLELGDSALYFCASSVRASGSHEQYFGPGTRLTVT.

In DNA form, the CDR3 reads TGCGCCAGCAGCCAAGAGATAGACAGGGGTACGCAGTATTTT. This encodes CASSQEIDRGTQYF. This chain connects TRBV4-3 to TRBJ2-3; 8 bases are shared with TRBD1. Trimming at V came to 0 bases and at J to 8 bases, leaving 4 bases not matched to a gene. The V gene's germline CDR1 is LGHNA and CDR2 YSLEER. The CDR3 sequence is 14 residues long.

This clone was picked up a small number of times. The sample holds other DNA sequences that translate to the same CDR3. The gene calls are TRBV6-5 and TRBJ2-5, with 7 nucleotides matching TRBD2. V lost 0 bases to trimming and J lost 4 bases; unmatched junction nucleotides: 2. Germline assignment: CDR1 MNHEY and CDR2 SVGAGI. The CDR3 has 14 amino acids. The CDR3 DNA reads as TGTGCCAGCAGTTACTCCTGGGAGGGAGAGACCCAGTACTTC. Translation: CASSYSWEGETQYF.

This rearrangement joins TRBV6-5 to TRBJ2-7; D perhaps matches TRBD2 (5 bases). CDR3 length equals 11 residues. From germline, CDR1 is MNHEY and CDR2 SVGAGI. V lost 4 bases and J 8 bases, leaving 9 bases between the germline ends. CDR3 DNA sequence: TGTGCCAGCAGTTTCCTAGCTCAGCAGTACTTC. Translation: CASSFLAQQYF.

This clone is a singleton in its sample. The chain joins TRBV7-8 to TRBJ1-3, with D possibly being TRBD1 (6 bases). Germline CDR1 is SGHVS and CDR2 is FQNEAQ. The CDR3 runs to 15 residues. Trimming removed 3 bases from V and 4 bases from J, with 13 bases in between. As DNA, the CDR3 is TGTGCCAGCAGCTTTAAAGGGACAAACGGAAACACCATATATTTT. This sequence encodes CASSFKGTNGNTIYF.

The chain is built from TRBV18 and TRBJ2-7; D remains unclear. Germline assignment: CDR1 KGHSH and CDR2 LQKENI. The CDR3 loop spans 14 amino acids. V was pared by 3 bases and J by 3 bases, with 12 bases between. For the CDR3, the DNA is TGTGCCAGCTCACCCGGGTCCCAACTCTACGAGCAGTACTTC. As protein: CASSPGSQLYEQYF.

This clone was picked up one time. The V call is TRBV5-4, the J call TRBJ2-5; TRBD2 agrees at 15 bases. V shed 4 bases, J shed 5 bases, and the junction held 9 bases outside the gene matches. The CDR3 is made up of 17 amino acids. Germline CDR1 and CDR2: SGHNT and YYREEE (reference sequence). The CDR3 here is CASSAGLAGGGWETQYF. The CDR3 DNA is TGTGCCAGCAGCGCTGGACTAGCGGGAGGGGGGTGGGAGACCCAGTACTTC. The variable domain in full, with the rest retrieved from reference TRBV5-4 and TRBJ2-5, is ETGVTQSPTHLIKTRGQQVTLRCSSQSGHNTVSWYQQALGQGPQFIFQYYREEENGRGNFPPRFSGLQFPNYSSELNVNALELDDSALYLCASSAGLAGGGWETQYFGPGTRLLVL.

The V and J genes are TRBV5-1 and TRBJ1-2; the match to TRBD1 covers 8 bases. V trimming: 7 bases; J trimming: 6 bases; junction bases outside the gene matches: 8. In germline, CDR1 is SGHRS, CDR2 YFSETQ. The CDR3 is made up of 13 amino acids. CDR3 in DNA: TGCGCCAGCGCCGAGGGACAGGCGGATGGCTACACCTTC. Its protein is CASAEGQADGYTF.

The chain links TRBV5-1 to TRBJ1-1; D might be TRBD1 (6 bases). Trimming shortened V by 2 bases and J by 1 base, and 9 bases separated the two germline ends. The CDR3 totals 14 residues. Looked up from germline, CDR1 is SGHRS and CDR2 is YFSETQ. DNA for the CDR3: TGCGCCAGCAGCTTACAGGGTAAGAACACTGAAGCTTTCTTT. Its protein is CASSLQGKNTEAFF.

V and J are TRBV7-9 and TRBJ1-1; maybe TRBD1 (5 bases). CDR3 size: 13 residues. Germline-derived CDR1 and CDR2 are SEHNR and FQNEAQ (reference sequence). V dropped 3 bases and J dropped 3 bases, with 8 bases sitting between them. The chain's CDR3 is CASSLSGDTEAFF. Here the CDR3 DNA reads TGTGCCAGCAGCTTGTCGGGGGACACTGAAGCTTTCTTT.

DNA of the CDR3: TGTGCCAGCAGCTTAGCGAACGGAGGGAACATTCAGTACTTC. This translates into CASSLANGGNIQYF. The gene calls are TRBV7-9 and TRBJ2-4; tentatively, D is TRBD2 (6 bases). Trimming removed 0 bases at V and 7 bases at J, with 10 bases between. The CDR3 runs to 14 residues. Germline CDR1 is SEHNR and CDR2 is FQNEAQ (reference sequence).